This TCR beta chain originates from a study of cytomegalovirus exposure and HLA in healthy donors. Overall study context: The approximately 110 validation repertoires, a later analysis reported, used the same platform as the 666 repertoires from the first cohort.

A word on this clone: Antigen unknown.

The table came from immunoSEQ multiplex PCR; TCRdb's copy has only in-frame clones and leaves some out. The sample includes about 220,000 clones, approximately 88% of them seen just once. Whole-study results and caveats: Many donors shared some public TCRs, even though most TCR sequences were rare. Reports showed the classifier diagnosing cytomegalovirus status with high specificity and sensitivity. The study flagged approximately 180 TCR beta chains as cytomegalovirus-associated.

This sequence originates from a woman between 25 and 40 years old in good health and CMV-seropositive. The sequenced sample was PBMCs.

CDR3 amino acids: CASSYVGQSSYNEQFF. The CDR3 DNA follows: TGTGCCAGCAGTTACGTCGGACAGTCATCCTACAATGAGCAGTTCTTC. The chain combines TRBV6-5 with TRBJ2-1, with D tentatively TRBD1 (6 bases). The CDR3 runs 16 residues. CDR1 MNHEY and CDR2 SVGAGI come from the germline V gene. V gave up 2 bases and J gave up 1 base, with 12 bases separating them.